The sequence of this T cell receptor beta chain was determined in a study of T cell changes during pregnancy in multiple sclerosis. TCRdb's copy holds only in-frame clones and misses some; the assay was immunoSEQ multiplex PCR. The table shows under 130,000 clones, with about nine tenths occurring only once. This receptor was obtained from a female donor with multiple sclerosis, enrolled in a pregnancy study. The sample here was peripheral blood, taken after pregnancy.

The CDR3 region is CASSSGHGDQETQYF. Written as DNA, the CDR3 is TGCGCCAGCAGTTCGGGACACGGCGATCAAGAGACCCAGTACTTC. This sequence joins TRBV5-1 and TRBJ2-5; D might be TRBD1 (6 bases). This CDR3 region has 15 residues. V dropped 5 bases and J dropped 2 bases, with 16 bases sitting between them. Germline V gives CDR1 SGHRS, CDR2 YFSETQ.